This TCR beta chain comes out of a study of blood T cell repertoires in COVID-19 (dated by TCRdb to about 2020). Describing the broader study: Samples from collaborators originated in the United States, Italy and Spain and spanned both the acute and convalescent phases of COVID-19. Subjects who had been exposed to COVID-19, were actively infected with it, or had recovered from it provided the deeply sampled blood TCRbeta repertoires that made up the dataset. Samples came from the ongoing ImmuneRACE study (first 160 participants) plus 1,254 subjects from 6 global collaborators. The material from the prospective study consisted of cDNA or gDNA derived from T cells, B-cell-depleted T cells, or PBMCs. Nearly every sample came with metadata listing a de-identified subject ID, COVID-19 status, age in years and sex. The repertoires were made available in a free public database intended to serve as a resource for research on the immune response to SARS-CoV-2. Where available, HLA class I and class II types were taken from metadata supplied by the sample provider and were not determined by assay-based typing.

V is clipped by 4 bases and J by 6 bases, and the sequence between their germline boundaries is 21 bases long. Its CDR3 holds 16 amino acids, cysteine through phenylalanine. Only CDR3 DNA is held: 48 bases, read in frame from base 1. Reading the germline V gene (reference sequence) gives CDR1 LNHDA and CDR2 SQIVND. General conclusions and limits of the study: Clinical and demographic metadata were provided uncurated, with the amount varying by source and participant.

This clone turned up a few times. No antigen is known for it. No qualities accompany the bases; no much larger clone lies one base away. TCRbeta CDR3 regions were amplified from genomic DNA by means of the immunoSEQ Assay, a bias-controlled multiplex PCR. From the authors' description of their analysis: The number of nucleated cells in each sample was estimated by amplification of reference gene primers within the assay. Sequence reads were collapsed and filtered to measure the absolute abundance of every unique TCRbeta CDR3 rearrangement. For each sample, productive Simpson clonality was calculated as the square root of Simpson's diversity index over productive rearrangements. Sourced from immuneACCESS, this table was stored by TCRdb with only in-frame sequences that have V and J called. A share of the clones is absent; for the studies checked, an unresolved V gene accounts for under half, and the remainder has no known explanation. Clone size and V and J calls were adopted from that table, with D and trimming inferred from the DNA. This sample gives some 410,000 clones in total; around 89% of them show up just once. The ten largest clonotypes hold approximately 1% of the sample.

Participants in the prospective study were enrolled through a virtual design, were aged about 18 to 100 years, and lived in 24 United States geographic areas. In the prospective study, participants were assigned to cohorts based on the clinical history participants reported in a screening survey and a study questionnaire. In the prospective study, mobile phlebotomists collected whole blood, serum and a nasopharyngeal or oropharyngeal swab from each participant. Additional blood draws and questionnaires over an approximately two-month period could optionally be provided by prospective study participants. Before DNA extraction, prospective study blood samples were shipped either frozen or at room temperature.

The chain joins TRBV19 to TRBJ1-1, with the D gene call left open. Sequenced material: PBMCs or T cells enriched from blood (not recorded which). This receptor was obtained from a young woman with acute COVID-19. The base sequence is TGTGCCAGTAGTACGCAAGGAGCTCCCCGAAGCGCTGAAGCTTTCTTT. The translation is CASSTQGAPRSAEAFF.